A selection of T cell receptor beta chains follows, all from one sample in a study of shared T cell receptors in the human thymus. Here immunoSEQ multiplex PCR was the method, and the copy in TCRdb shows in-frame clones only, minus some. Of approximately 400,000 clones in the sample, approximately 95% were seen once. Sequenced material: thymocytes. Receptors were obtained from a human donor. Each CDR3 is given with its conserved first and last residue. The D gene is left open where the match is weak.

j_call: TRBJ2-5; v_call: TRBV5-8; d_call: TRBD1; cdr3_length: 16; cdr3_aa: CASSPDRGAIQETQYF; cdr3_nt: TGTGCCAGCAGCCCGGACAGGGGGGCGATCCAAGAGACCCAGTACTTC
j_call: TRBJ1-4; v_call: TRBV10-3; d_call: NA; cdr3_length: 18; cdr3_aa: CAISNARTDKRANEKLFF; cdr3_nt: TGTGCCATCAGTAACGCCCGGACGGACAAGAGGGCTAATGAAAAACTGTTTTTT
j_call: TRBJ2-1; v_call: TRBV19; d_call: TRBD2; cdr3_length: 19; cdr3_aa: CASSIDPLAGAPSYNEQFF; cdr3_nt: TGTGCCAGTAGTATAGATCCGCTAGCGGGAGCCCCCTCCTACAATGAGCAGTTCTTC
j_call: TRBJ2-2; v_call: TRBV28; d_call: NA; cdr3_length: 19; cdr3_aa: CASRRRDTRPVHGTGELFF; cdr3_nt: TGTGCCAGCAGACGCCGGGACACCAGACCAGTTCACGGGACCGGGGAGCTGTTTTTT
j_call: TRBJ1-5; v_call: TRBV12-5; d_call: NA; cdr3_length: 9; cdr3_aa: CNRAKPQHF; cdr3_nt: TGTAACCGCGCCAAGCCCCAGCATTTT
j_call: TRBJ2-7; v_call: TRBV5-4; d_call: NA; cdr3_length: 13; cdr3_aa: CASSPGTAYEQYF; cdr3_nt: TGTGCCAGCAGCCCCGGGACTGCCTACGAGCAGTACTTC
j_call: TRBJ1-1; v_call: TRBV27; d_call: TRBD1; cdr3_length: 16; cdr3_aa: CASSQSGQARLQEAFF; cdr3_nt: TGTGCCAGCAGCCAATCAGGACAGGCGCGCCTCCAGGAAGCTTTCTTT
j_call: TRBJ2-2; v_call: TRBV12-5; d_call: TRBD1; cdr3_length: 17; cdr3_aa: CASGSSTSDRFDGELFF; cdr3_nt: TGTGCTAGTGGTTCCTCCACCTCGGACAGGTTTGACGGGGAGCTGTTTTTT
j_call: TRBJ2-5; v_call: TRBV6-5; d_call: NA; cdr3_length: 15; cdr3_aa: CASSSQDRRQETQYF; cdr3_nt: TGTGCCAGCAGTTCCCAGGACAGAAGGCAAGAGACCCAGTACTTC
j_call: TRBJ1-4; v_call: TRBV27; d_call: TRBD1; cdr3_length: 15; cdr3_aa: CASSRPGTGEEKLFF; cdr3_nt: TGTGCCAGCAGCCGCCCCGGGACAGGGGAAGAAAAACTGTTTTTT
j_call: TRBJ2-7; v_call: TRBV4-1; d_call: TRBD2; cdr3_length: 16; cdr3_aa: CASSQSGTSRFYEQYF; cdr3_nt: TGCGCCAGCAGCCAATCCGGGACTAGCCGATTCTACGAGCAGTACTTC
j_call: TRBJ1-1; v_call: TRBV28; d_call: NA; cdr3_length: 12; cdr3_aa: CASSPHNTEAFF; cdr3_nt: TGTGCCAGCAGTCCTCACAACACTGAAGCTTTCTTT
j_call: TRBJ2-7; v_call: TRBV5-1; d_call: TRBD2; cdr3_length: 17; cdr3_aa: CASSLARWGAGDYEQYF; cdr3_nt: TGCGCCAGCAGCTTGGCCCGCTGGGGTGCGGGGGACTACGAGCAGTACTTC
j_call: TRBJ2-3; v_call: TRBV5-4; d_call: TRBD2; cdr3_length: 18; cdr3_aa: CASSLERTSGSKSDTQYF; cdr3_nt: TGTGCCAGCAGCTTGGAGCGGACTAGCGGGAGTAAGTCGGATACGCAGTATTTT
j_call: TRBJ1-1; v_call: TRBV9; d_call: NA; cdr3_length: 14; cdr3_aa: CASSGGPENTEAFF; cdr3_nt: TGTGCCAGCAGCGGGGGTCCGGAGAACACTGAAGCTTTCTTT